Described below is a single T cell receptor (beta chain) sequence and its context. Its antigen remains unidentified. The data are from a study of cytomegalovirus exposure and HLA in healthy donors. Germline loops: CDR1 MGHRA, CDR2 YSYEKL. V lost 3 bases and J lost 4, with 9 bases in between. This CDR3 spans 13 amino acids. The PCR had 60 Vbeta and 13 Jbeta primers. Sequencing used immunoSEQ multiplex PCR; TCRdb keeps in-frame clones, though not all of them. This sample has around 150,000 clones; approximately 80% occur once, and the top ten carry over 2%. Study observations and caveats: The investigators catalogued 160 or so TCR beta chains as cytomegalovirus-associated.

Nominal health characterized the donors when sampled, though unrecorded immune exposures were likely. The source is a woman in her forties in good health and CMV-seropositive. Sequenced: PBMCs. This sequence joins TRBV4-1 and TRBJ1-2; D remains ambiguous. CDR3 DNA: TGCGCCAGCAGCCAGGGAGTGGGCTATGGCTACACCTTC. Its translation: CASSQGVGYGYTF.